Presented here are 11 T cell receptor beta chains from one specimen sequenced in a study of shared clonotypes between healthy human individuals. The repertoire was sequenced with immunoSEQ multiplex PCR; TCRdb's copy has only in-frame clones and lacks some. The sample lists more than 2,000,000 clones, over 90% occurring once. Sequencing used naive CD4+ T cells from PBMCs. Indicated subset: CD45RA+ positively selected. The receptors here all came from a man aged 18 to 29 in good health. Some clones in this sample may be carry-over from other donors' samples.

The chain couples TRBV2 to TRBJ2-3; 9 nucleotides match TRBD2. J gave up 4 bases and V 9 bases, and 5 bases lay outside the gene matches. The CDR3 totals 13 residues. Looked up from germline, CDR1 is SNHLY and CDR2 is FYNNEI. CDR3 in DNA: TGTGCCAGGACTAGCGGTGTTTCAGATACGCAGTATTTT. Encoded protein: CARTSGVSDTQYF.

The V call is TRBV7-9, the J call TRBJ2-1; D ambiguous. The germline gives CDR1 SEHNR, CDR2 FQNEAQ (reference sequence). This CDR3 has 15 amino acids. V was trimmed by 1 base and J by 6 bases, leaving 13 bases between them. CDR3 DNA: TGTGCCAGCAGCTTAGTACGGGTTTCGTCCAATGAGCAGTTCTTC. Protein product: CASSLVRVSSNEQFF.

This sequence joins TRBV19 and TRBJ2-1; 7 nucleotides line up with TRBD1. CDR1 and CDR2 (germline): LNHDA, SQIVND (reference sequence). The CDR3 contains 15 residues. V lost 1 base and J lost 7; bases outside the gene matches: 7. The CDR3 DNA is TGTGCCAGTAGTATAGGACAGGGTTGGGGGAATGAGCAGTTCTTC. This codes for CASSIGQGWGNEQFF.

V is TRBV20-1 and J is TRBJ2-3; D is unclear. The germline V gene encodes CDR1 DFQATT and CDR2 SNEGSKA (reference sequence). Trimming pared 6 bases from V and 8 bases from J, leaving 9 bases between. This CDR3 contains 10 residues. This CDR3 reads CSAVLVTQYF. In DNA form, the CDR3 reads TGCAGTGCCGTATTGGTTACGCAGTATTTT.

This rearrangement joins TRBV27 to TRBJ2-3; TRBD2 agrees at 10 bases. V lost 5 bases, J lost 0 bases, and 11 bases stayed unmatched. There are 18 residues in the CDR3. The germline CDR1 and CDR2 sequences are MNHEY and SMNVEV (reference sequence). The CDR3 coding sequence is TGTGCCAGCAGTGTCCTGGCTAGCGGGGGCAGGAGCACAGATACGCAGTATTTT. Translating gives CASSVLASGGRSTDTQYF.

The chain joins TRBV9 to TRBJ1-3, with unresolved D. The germline gives CDR1 SGDLS, CDR2 YYNGEE. This CDR3 spans 13 amino acids. V lost 0 bases, J lost 4 bases, and 5 bases lay in between. As DNA, the CDR3 is TGTGCCAGCAGCGTAGCCTACGGAAACACCATATATTTT. Amino acids: CASSVAYGNTIYF.

The chain uses TRBV30 and TRBJ1-1, with a weak D call TRBD1 (6 bases). CDR1 GTSNPN and CDR2 SVGIG come from the germline V gene (reference sequence). Between the trimmed V and J ends, which lost 1 base and 4 bases, there was a span of 10 bases. This CDR3 is 13 amino acids long. As DNA, the CDR3 is TGTGCCTGGAGTGGGACAGTCCCCACTGAAGCTTTCTTT. Amino acids: CAWSGTVPTEAFF.

The rearrangement links TRBV6-4 to TRBJ1-4; tentatively, D is TRBD1 (6 bases). CDR1 is MRHNA and CDR2 is SNTAGT in the germline V gene. The CDR3 sequence is 16 residues long. The V end was cut by 2 bases, the J end by 10 bases, with 20 bases between. In DNA, the CDR3 is TGTGCCAGCAGTGACACAGAGACAGGCGCGAACGCAAAACTGTTTTTT. It specifies CASSDTETGANAKLFF.

The gene calls are TRBV7-2 and TRBJ2-7, with D tentatively TRBD1 (6 bases). The CDR3 is 14 residues long. From germline, CDR1 is SGHTA and CDR2 FQGNSA. V was shortened by 2 bases and J by 4 bases, with 12 bases between the two germline ends. The CDR3 spells CASSLYRAGYEQYF. DNA of the CDR3: TGTGCCAGCAGCTTATACAGGGCCGGGTACGAGCAGTACTTC.

The chain combines TRBV11-2 with TRBJ1-1; D is perhaps TRBD1 (6 bases). Germline values: CDR1 SGHAT, CDR2 FQNNGV. The V gene lost 2 bases and the J gene lost 2 bases, with 12 bases spanning the gap. The CDR3 has 15 amino acids. The CDR3 coding sequence is TGTGCCAGCAGCTTAATAGGGACAACTAACACTGAAGCTTTCTTT. The encoded protein is CASSLIGTTNTEAFF.

Comments on this clone: The same CDR3 arises from other DNA sequences in this sample as well. This chain uses TRBV28 with TRBJ2-2, with D unresolved. Germline V gives CDR1 MDHEN, CDR2 SYDVKM. V lost 2 bases to trimming and J lost 0 bases, with 7 bases between them. This CDR3 contains 15 residues. In DNA form, the CDR3 reads TGTGCCAGCAGTTTAGGGCTAGCGAACACCGGGGAGCTGTTTTTT. It codes for CASSLGLANTGELFF.